This T cell receptor (beta chain) is drawn from a study of T-cell reconstitution after alpha-beta-depleted transplantation in children. This clonotype was observed a handful of times. This sample's TCRbeta library carried unique molecular identifier barcodes. TCRdb processed the PCR reads anew with MiXCR; each CDR3 protein has one entry. The table records roughly 610,000 distinct CDR3 sequences, under 12% of them present only once. Germline assignment: CDR1 DFQATT and CDR2 SNEGSKA (reference sequence). The CDR3 loop spans 12 amino acids. V lost 6 bases and J lost 2; bases outside the gene matches: 4. The source is a human donor who donated a stem cell graft to a child with acute myeloid leukemia. This specimen consisted of PBMCs from the stem cell graft donor, obtained from the stem cell graft. This chain uses TRBV20-1 with TRBJ2-7; 7 bases are shared with TRBD2. Here the CDR3 reads CSAIAGAYEQYF. The CDR3 bases are TGCAGTGCCATAGCGGGCGCCTACGAGCAGTACTTC.